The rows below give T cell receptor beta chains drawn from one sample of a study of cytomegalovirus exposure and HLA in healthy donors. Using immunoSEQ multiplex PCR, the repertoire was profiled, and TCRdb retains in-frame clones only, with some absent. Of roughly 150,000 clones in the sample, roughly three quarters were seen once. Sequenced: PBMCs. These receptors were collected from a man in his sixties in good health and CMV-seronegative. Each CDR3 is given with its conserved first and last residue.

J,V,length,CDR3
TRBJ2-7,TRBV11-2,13,CASSRDYNYEQYF
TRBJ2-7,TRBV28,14,CASSLGDSAYEQYF
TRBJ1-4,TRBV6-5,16,CASSYSKGGVREKLFF
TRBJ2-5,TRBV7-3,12,CASSLRGETQYF
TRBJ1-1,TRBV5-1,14,CASSLQTPNTEAFF
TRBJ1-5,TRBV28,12,CASSFPNQPQHF
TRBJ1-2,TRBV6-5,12,CASSYGTGGYTF
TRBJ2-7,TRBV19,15,CASSISGSGPYEQYF
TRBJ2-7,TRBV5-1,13,CASSLDRSREQYF
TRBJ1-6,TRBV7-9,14,CASSTRADRSPLHF
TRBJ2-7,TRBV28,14,CASSLPQGSGEQYF
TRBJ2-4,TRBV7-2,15,CASSLVVLAGNIQYF
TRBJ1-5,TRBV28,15,CASSPGGPKGKPQHF
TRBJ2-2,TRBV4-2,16,CASSQDTSGRAGELFF
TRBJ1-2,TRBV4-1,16,CASSQGGGRGNYGYTF
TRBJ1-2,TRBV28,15,CASSLGGSRGYGYTF
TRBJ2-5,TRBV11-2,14,CASSPTGRQETQYF
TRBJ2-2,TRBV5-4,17,CASSLELAGGRGGELFF
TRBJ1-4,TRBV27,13,CASSLSGVGKLFF
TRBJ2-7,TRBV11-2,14,CASAPGLAGVEQYF
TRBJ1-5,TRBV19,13,CASNRDSHQPQHF
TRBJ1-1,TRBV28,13,CASTGGKNTEAFF
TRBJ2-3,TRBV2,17,CASSEARSGLSTDTQYF
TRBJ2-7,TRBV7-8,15,CASSLVTSGSGEQYF
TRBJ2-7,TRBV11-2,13,CASSLLRSYEQYF
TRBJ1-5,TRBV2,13,CASRGQLHQPQHF
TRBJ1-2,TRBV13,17,CASSLGRWGETNYGYTF
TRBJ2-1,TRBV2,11,CASNYYNEQFF
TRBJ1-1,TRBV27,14,CASSFTTFGGLAFF
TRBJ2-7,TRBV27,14,CASKRPGDSYEQYF
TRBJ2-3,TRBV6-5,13,CASKATGTDTQYF
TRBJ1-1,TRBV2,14,CASSLTGINTEAFF
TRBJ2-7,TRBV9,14,CASSVEATGSEQYF
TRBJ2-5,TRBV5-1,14,CACGDRTVQETQYF
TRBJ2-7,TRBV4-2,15,CASSTGLAGLYEQYF
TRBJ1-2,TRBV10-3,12,CAISETGFRYTF
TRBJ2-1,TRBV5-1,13,CASSLAGLREQFF
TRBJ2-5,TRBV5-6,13,CASSLAGRETQYF
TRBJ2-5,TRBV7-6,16,CASTLRAGVIQETQYF
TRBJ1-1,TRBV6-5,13,CAISPARWTEAFF
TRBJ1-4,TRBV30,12,CAWSVNREKLFF
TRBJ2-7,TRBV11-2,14,CASSLRGVTYEQYF
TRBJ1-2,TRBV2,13,CASSEASNYGYTF
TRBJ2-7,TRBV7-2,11,CASSTGYEQYF
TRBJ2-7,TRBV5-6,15,CASSRARGSSYEQYF
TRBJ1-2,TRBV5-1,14,CASSLVDSSYGYTF
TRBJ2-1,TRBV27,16,CASSLQPAGSYNEQFF
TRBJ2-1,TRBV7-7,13,CASSLGQGREQFF
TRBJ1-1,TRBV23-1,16,CASSQSIGHLNTEAFF
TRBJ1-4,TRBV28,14,CASSLEDRGEKLFF
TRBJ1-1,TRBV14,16,CASSLTGVTMNTEAFF
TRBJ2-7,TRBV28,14,CASRQGPLFYEQYF
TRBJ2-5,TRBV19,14,CASTTGQGWETQYF
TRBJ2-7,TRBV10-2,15,CASSESVGGSYEQYF
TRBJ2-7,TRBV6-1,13,CASRWTGGYEQYF
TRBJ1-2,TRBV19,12,CASSVDREGYTF
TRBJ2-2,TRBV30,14,CASGQGVSTGELFF
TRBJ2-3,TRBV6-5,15,CASSPGAGDPDTQYF
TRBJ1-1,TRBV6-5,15,CASSYGQVLNTEAFF